This passage covers 27 T cell receptor beta chains from one sample sequenced in a study of shared clonotypes between healthy human individuals. Sequenced by immunoSEQ multiplex PCR; TCRdb stores in-frame clones only, minus some. The top ten clones hold about 1.2% of a sample with over a million clones, around 95% of them seen once. Input material: naive CD4+ T cells sorted from blood. The subset denotes: CD45RA+ positively selected. The receptor source for this set is a young man in good health.

The V and J genes are TRBV15 and TRBJ2-7; no clear D. Trimming pared 3 bases from V and 4 bases from J, leaving 13 bases between. From germline, CDR1 is LNHNV and CDR2 YYDKDF (reference sequence). This CDR3 has 14 residues. DNA for the CDR3: TGTGCCACCAGCAGGGGATTAAGTTTGTACGAGCAGTACTTC. Its protein is CATSRGLSLYEQYF. Full variable domain (remainder filled in from reference TRBV15 and TRBJ2-7): DAMVIQNPRYQVTQFGKPVTLSCSQTLNHNVMYWYQQKSSQAPKLLFHYYDKDFNNEADTPDNFQSRRPNTSFCFLDIRSPGLGDTAMYLCATSRGLSLYEQYFGPGTRLTVT.

In nucleotides, the CDR3 is TGCGCCAGCAGCCCGAGGACAGGGGGCTCCTACGAGCAGTACTTC. Amino acid sequence: CASSPRTGGSYEQYF. The chain links TRBV5-1 to TRBJ2-7, with TRBD1 matching 10 bases. This CDR3 is built from 15 residues. Germline assignment: CDR1 SGHRS and CDR2 YFSETQ. V gave up 4 bases and J gave up 0 bases; unmatched junction bases: 4.

J is TRBJ1-4 and V is TRBV29-1; D is perhaps TRBD1 (5 bases). The germline V gene has CDR1 SQVTM and CDR2 ANQGSEA. The CDR3 contains 13 residues. V was pared by 6 bases and J by 8 bases, with 16 bases between. CDR3 protein: CSVRPQGVEKLFF. CDR3 sequence (DNA): TGCAGCGTCCGACCCCAGGGTGTAGAAAAACTGTTTTTT.

The rearrangement joins TRBV18 to TRBJ2-5; D ambiguous. Trimming left V 4 bases short and J 0 bases short, with 6 bases between. From germline, CDR1 is KGHSH and CDR2 LQKENI. This CDR3 is built from 13 residues. The CDR3 region is CASSLTYQETQYF. CDR3 bases: TGTGCCAGCTCACTCACGTACCAAGAGACCCAGTACTTC.

V is TRBV9 and J is TRBJ2-1; 13 bases map to TRBD2. The CDR3 is 15 residues long. V shed 3 bases and J 5 bases; nucleotides not matched to a gene: 2. CDR1 and CDR2 from the germline V gene are SGDLS and YYNGEE. CDR3 residues: CASSELAGGNNEQFF. CDR3 nucleotide sequence: TGTGCCAGCAGCGAACTAGCGGGAGGGAACAATGAGCAGTTCTTC.

The chain combines TRBV5-4 with TRBJ2-7; TRBD2 matches 8 bases. CDR1 and CDR2 from the germline V gene are SGHNT and YYREEE (reference sequence). The CDR3 consists of 14 residues. Germline trimming cut 0 bases from V and 6 bases from J; bases unmatched to any gene: 5. The CDR3 spells CASSLAGGGSEQYF. CDR3 sequence (DNA): TGTGCCAGCAGCTTGGCCGGGGGGGGCTCCGAGCAGTACTTC.

This rearrangement joins TRBV2 to TRBJ2-6; D unresolved. The V and J ends lost 5 bases and 4 bases respectively, with 9 bases between them. This CDR3 spans 14 amino acids. Germline loops: CDR1 SNHLY, CDR2 FYNNEI. The CDR3 is CASSTYNGANVLTF. For the CDR3, the DNA is TGTGCCAGCAGTACCTATAACGGGGCCAACGTCCTGACTTTC.

For the CDR3, the DNA is TGTGCCAGCTCACCACTGGCTCGACCACGGAGCTCCTACGAGCAGTACTTC. Translating it yields CASSPLARPRSSYEQYF. This chain links TRBV18 with TRBJ2-7; D ambiguous. V was shortened by 1 base and J by 0 bases, with 16 bases between the two germline ends. The CDR3 sequence is 17 residues long. From germline, CDR1 is KGHSH and CDR2 LQKENI.

The J gene is TRBJ1-5, the V gene TRBV6-5; D might be TRBD1 (5 bases). Germline V gene sequence: CDR1 MNHEY, CDR2 SVGAGI. This CDR3 is 13 amino acids long. The V end was cut by 5 bases, the J end by 14 bases, with 19 bases between. CDR3 region: CASSNPGGTAEHF. In nucleotides, the CDR3 is TGTGCCAGCAGTAACCCCGGCGGGACGGCTGAGCATTTT.

The chain combines TRBV13 with TRBJ2-3; 7 bases are a match to TRBD1. Germline V gene sequence: CDR1 PRHDT, CDR2 FYEKMQ (reference sequence). Trimming took 6 bases from V and 1 from J; bases not matched to a gene: 4. The CDR3 runs to 14 residues. The chain's CDR3 is CASSDRVGTDTQYF. In DNA form, the CDR3 reads TGTGCCAGCAGTGACAGGGTGGGCACAGATACGCAGTATTTT.

This clone appeared a single time. The chain carries TRBV11-1 and TRBJ2-2, with 13 bases aligning to TRBD2. CDR3 length: 19 amino acids. V lost 6 bases, J lost 7 bases, and 17 bases stayed unmatched. Germline-derived CDR1 and CDR2 are SGHAT and FQDESV (reference sequence). The CDR3 here is CASSQSPGLAGSLIGELFF. The CDR3 nucleotides read TGTGCCAGCAGTCAAAGCCCGGGACTAGCGGGAAGCCTCATCGGGGAGCTGTTTTTT. The whole variable domain, remainder taken from reference TRBV11-1 and TRBJ2-2, is EAEVAQSPRYKITEKSQAVAFWCDPISGHATLYWYRQILGQGPELLVQFQDESVVDDSQLPKDRFSAERLKGVDSTLKIQPAELGDSAMYLCASSQSPGLAGSLIGELFFGEGSRLTVL.

This clone appeared once. The J gene is TRBJ2-1, the V gene TRBV18; 10 bases agree with TRBD2. The CDR3 runs 16 residues. The V gene end was trimmed by 0 bases and the J gene end by 7 bases; junction bases not matched to a gene: 6. CDR1 and CDR2 from the germline V gene are KGHSH and LQKENI. The CDR3 protein is CASSPPLASGSNEQFF. The DNA of the CDR3 is TGTGCCAGCTCACCACCTTTGGCTAGCGGGAGTAATGAGCAGTTCTTC.

The rearrangement links TRBV19 to TRBJ1-1; 7 bases match TRBD1. Germline V CDR1 and CDR2: LNHDA, SQIVND (reference sequence). The junction had 10 bases not matched to a gene; V was cut back by 4 bases and J by 11 bases. This CDR3 has 13 amino acids. This chain's CDR3 is CASSTHGQATAFF. The DNA for the CDR3 is TGTGCCAGTAGTACCCACGGACAGGCAACGGCTTTCTTT.

The chain joins TRBV5-1 to TRBJ2-3; 8 positions agree with TRBD1. The ends lost 3 bases at V and 4 bases at J; junction bases unmatched: 7. The length of the CDR3 is 15 residues. Germline CDR1 reads SGHRS; CDR2 reads YFSETQ. The CDR3: CASSYGQGGADTQYF. CDR3 bases: TGCGCCAGCAGCTACGGACAGGGAGGCGCAGATACGCAGTATTTT.

The chain employs TRBV27 and TRBJ2-7; 8 bases align to TRBD2. The ends lost 5 bases at V and 4 bases at J; junction bases unmatched: 13. CDR1 and CDR2 from the germline V gene are MNHEY and SMNVEV (reference sequence). This CDR3 comprises 16 residues. DNA of the CDR3: TGTGCCAGCAGTCCCCGCGTCAGCGGGGGTTCTTACGAGCAGTACTTC. It is translated as CASSPRVSGGSYEQYF.

The chain employs TRBV10-3 and TRBJ2-3, with TRBD2 matching 14 bases. Losses at the gene ends were 0 bases for V and 5 bases for J; bases not matched to a gene: 4. Germline loops: CDR1 ENHRY, CDR2 SYGVKD. CDR3 size: 17 residues. CDR3 DNA sequence: TGTGCCATCAGTGAGTCGACTAGCGGGAGGGCCTTAGATACGCAGTATTTT. Residues: CAISESTSGRALDTQYF.

The V call is TRBV25-1, the J call TRBJ1-1, with D possibly being TRBD1 (5 bases). The CDR3 covers 13 residues. Germline loops: CDR1 MGHDK, CDR2 SYGVNS. Trimming took 6 bases from V and 4 from J, leaving 12 bases between them. In DNA, the CDR3 is TGTGCCAGCAGATTGGGGCCAACCACTGAAGCTTTCTTT. Translation gives CASRLGPTTEAFF.

The genes are TRBV30 and TRBJ2-7; TRBD1 might be the D (6 bases). Per the germline V gene, CDR1 is GTSNPN and CDR2 is SVGIG (reference sequence). The V end was cut by 5 bases, the J end by 2 bases, with 16 bases between. This CDR3 has 14 residues. The CDR3 coding sequence is TGTGCCTGGTCCCAGGGGATTGGTACCTACGAGCAGTACTTC. Amino acid sequence: CAWSQGIGTYEQYF.

V usage is TRBV7-2 and J usage is TRBJ2-1; 11 positions agree with TRBD2. Trimming removed 2 bases from V and 4 bases from J; junction bases left unmatched: 4. The CDR3 has 16 residues. Germline CDR1 reads SGHTA; CDR2 reads FQGNSA. The DNA of the CDR3 is TGTGCCAGCAGCTTACAGGGGACTAGCGGTTACAATGAGCAGTTCTTC. Translation: CASSLQGTSGYNEQFF.

This chain connects TRBV2 to TRBJ2-7; 10 positions match TRBD2. The CDR3 spans 14 residues. Germline CDR1 is SNHLY and CDR2 is FYNNEI. The ends lost 10 bases at V and 5 bases at J; junction bases unmatched: 11. The CDR3 DNA sequence: TGTGCCAACTCCTTTAGCGGGAGGAAGGACGAGCAGTACTTC. Translation gives CANSFSGRKDEQYF.

This clone was seen a handful of times. The chain joins TRBV7-2 to TRBJ1-4; D is undetermined. V lost 1 base, J lost 2 bases, and 8 bases lay in between. Germline V gene lookup returns CDR1 SGHTA and CDR2 FQGNSA. The CDR3 is 15 amino acids. CDR3 loop: CASSLVGTTNEKLFF. The CDR3 nucleotides are TGTGCCAGCAGCTTAGTCGGTACGACTAATGAAAAACTGTTTTTT.

This clone was detected a few times. The gene calls are TRBV27 and TRBJ2-3, with TRBD2 as a possible D gene (6 bases). The CDR3 has 14 residues. Germline lookup yields CDR1 MNHEY and CDR2 SMNVEV (reference sequence). The V gene lost 5 bases and the J gene lost 9 bases, with 18 bases spanning the gap. Here the CDR3 DNA reads TGTGCCAGCAGTAGAAACCGTGGGGGGAACACGCAGTATTTT. This sequence encodes CASSRNRGGNTQYF.

The chain has TRBV5-5 and TRBJ2-7; D unresolved. This CDR3 spans 14 amino acids. The germline CDR1 and CDR2 sequences are SGHKS and YYEKEE (reference sequence). V was shortened by 1 base and J by 2 bases, with 10 bases between the two germline ends. The CDR3 DNA reads as TGTGCCAGCAGCTTGCGGCCTCCAGCCTACGAGCAGTACTTC. This gives the protein CASSLRPPAYEQYF.

This rearrangement joins TRBV7-9 to TRBJ2-7; TRBD1 aligns across 9 bases. Germline values: CDR1 SEHNR, CDR2 FQNEAQ (reference sequence). The CDR3 totals 16 residues. J gave up 4 bases and V 5 bases, and 12 bases lay outside the gene matches. The CDR3 DNA is TGTGCCAGCAGCCACGAACCGGGACAGGGACATTACGAGCAGTACTTC. Protein sequence: CASSHEPGQGHYEQYF.

The genes are TRBV7-6 and TRBJ2-1; D gene uncertain. V lost 5 bases to trimming and J lost 1 base, with 15 bases between them. Germline lookup yields CDR1 SGHVS and CDR2 FNYEAQ. CDR3 length: 16 residues. The CDR3 loop is CASSPMSAVSYNEQFF. In DNA form, the CDR3 reads TGTGCCAGCAGCCCTATGAGTGCGGTTTCCTACAATGAGCAGTTCTTC.

The chain links TRBV30 to TRBJ1-5; D remains unclear. The CDR3 runs to 14 residues. V lost 0 bases and J lost 2, with 8 bases in between. Per the germline V gene, CDR1 is GTSNPN and CDR2 is SVGIG (reference sequence). The CDR3 sequence is CAWSVWGGNQPQHF. The CDR3, as DNA: TGTGCCTGGAGTGTGTGGGGTGGCAATCAGCCCCAGCATTTT. The full variable domain, rest sourced from reference TRBV30 and TRBJ1-5, is SQTIHQWPATLVQPVGSPLSLECTVEGTSNPNLYWYRQAAGRGLQLLFYSVGIGQISSEVPQNLSASRPQDRQFILSSKKLLLSDSGFYLCAWSVWGGNQPQHFGDGTRLSIL.

The chain joins TRBV29-1 to TRBJ1-2; 8 nucleotides agree with TRBD1. Germline values: CDR1 SQVTM, CDR2 ANQGSEA. The V segment lost 4 bases and the J segment 4 bases; nucleotides outside the gene matches: 5. CDR3 length: 13 amino acids. The CDR3 sequence: CSVGQGILYGYTF. In DNA form, the CDR3 reads TGCAGCGTTGGACAGGGGATCCTCTATGGCTACACCTTC.